A selection of T cell receptor beta chains follows, all from one sample in a study of T cell responses to AZD1222 COVID-19 vaccine. Repertoires were generated with immunoSEQ multiplex PCR, while TCRdb's copy carries only in-frame clones and drops some. The sample includes about 130,000 clones, roughly 92% seen only once; the top ten take about 1.1%. Source: peripheral blood, taken 28 days after the second AZD1222 dose. The receptors come from an adult who received the AZD1222 COVID-19 vaccine. The CDR3 runs from the conserved cysteine through the conserved F or W. Not all rows give a size; the values are once, few, many and, for expanded clones, a class.

CDR3 | size | length | J | V
CASSQKGGPYGYTF | - | 14 | TRBJ1-2 | TRBV3-1/TRBV3-2
CASSPWHKNQPQHF | - | 14 | TRBJ1-5 | TRBV3-1/TRBV3-2
CASSAPGSGNTIYF | - | 14 | TRBJ1-3 | TRBV7-9
CASREAVSYEQYF | - | 13 | TRBJ2-7 | TRBV6-6
CASNGGAGELFF | - | 12 | TRBJ2-2 | TRBV2
CASSLNSDRGNSPLHF | - | 16 | TRBJ1-6 | TRBV5-1
CASSLVLQGGGQFF | - | 14 | TRBJ2-1 | TRBV7-4
CASSASDGGRYGYTF | - | 15 | TRBJ1-2 | TRBV9
CASSESSQRELFF | - | 13 | TRBJ2-2 | TRBV25-1
CASSPRTGGATNEKLFF | - | 17 | TRBJ1-4 | TRBV4-2
CASSPRQGGDTIYF | once | 14 | TRBJ1-3 | TRBV7-2
CASSTSWGPTEAFF | - | 14 | TRBJ1-1 | TRBV6-5
CASSETGLGEQYF | - | 13 | TRBJ2-7 | TRBV7-2
CASSLAGGVNTEAFF | few | 15 | TRBJ1-1 | TRBV5-1
CASTGTSTPDTQYF | - | 14 | TRBJ2-3 | TRBV9
CAWSRVNQPQHF | - | 12 | TRBJ1-5 | TRBV30
CASSPQTGRDEQFF | - | 14 | TRBJ2-1 | TRBV5-1
CSVELAGYENIQYF | - | 14 | TRBJ2-4 | TRBV29-1
CASSLGIRVILAGGREQFF | - | 19 | TRBJ2-1 | TRBV5-1
CASSPHSQGTDTQYF | - | 15 | TRBJ2-3 | TRBV6-2/TRBV6-3
CASSIGGAGEQFF | - | 13 | TRBJ2-1 | TRBV19
CASRAGTSGREQFF | - | 14 | TRBJ2-1 | TRBV27
CASSYTSGGSDEQFF | medium-sized | 15 | TRBJ2-1 | TRBV6-5
CATGTGGVNEQYF | once | 13 | TRBJ2-7 | TRBV24-1
CASSQGATQYF | - | 11 | TRBJ2-5 | TRBV3-1/TRBV3-2
CASSPSGRQGEGYTF | - | 15 | TRBJ1-2 | TRBV18
CASSFRQALEQYF | - | 13 | TRBJ2-7 | TRBV12-3/TRBV12-4
CASSLIAASTDTQYF | - | 15 | TRBJ2-3 | TRBV11-1
CASSEVSGLNYGYTF | - | 15 | TRBJ1-2 | TRBV6-1
CASSGGQSSGANVLTF | - | 16 | TRBJ2-6 | TRBV5-1
CASSFLSGTDTQYF | few | 14 | TRBJ2-3 | TRBV28
CATSDRTGGNTGELFF | - | 16 | TRBJ2-2 | TRBV24-1
CAYRPAGQGEVSNEQFF | - | 17 | TRBJ2-1 | TRBV3-1/TRBV3-2
CAISGGRDVYEQYF | - | 14 | TRBJ2-7 | TRBV10-3
CASSQGARADTQYF | - | 14 | TRBJ2-3 | TRBV14
CASSLASGQGSKNIQYF | - | 17 | TRBJ2-4 | TRBV7-2
CATSRTGTGNSPLHF | - | 15 | TRBJ1-6 | TRBV15
CASSERPSREETQYF | - | 15 | TRBJ2-5 | TRBV6-1
CASSIFPGGTGNQPQHF | - | 17 | TRBJ1-5 | TRBV19
CATSRDNEQFF | - | 11 | TRBJ2-1 | TRBV15
CASSSNEGTIAVPYGYTF | once | 18 | TRBJ1-2 | TRBV7-2